A selection of T cell receptor beta chains follows, all from one sample in a study of T cells after yellow fever vaccination. In TCRdb, the 5' RACE reads were re-called with MiXCR into one record per CDR3 protein. The table shows a few hundred thousand distinct CDR3 sequences, with 11% occurring only once. The sequencing used PBMCs, collected on the day of the first yellow fever vaccination. These receptors were taken from a man aged 18-30 years who received the YFV17D yellow fever vaccine. Each CDR3 is given with its conserved first and last residue. The order of the fields is clone size, J gene, D gene, V gene, CDR3 length, CDR3 protein, CDR3 DNA. The D gene is left open where the match is weak. Size is omitted from some rows. Given values are once, few, many or a class for expanded clones.

few | TRBJ2-4 | TRBD1 | TRBV20-1 | 13 | CSAPTGGLNIQYF | TGCAGCGCCCCGACAGGGGGCCTGAACATTCAGTACTTC
few | TRBJ1-5 | - | TRBV2 | 16 | CASSEGQGPSNQPQHF | TGTGCCAGCAGTGAAGGGCAAGGTCCTAGCAATCAGCCCCAGCATTTT
- | TRBJ1-4 | TRBD1 | TRBV4-1 | 14 | CASSQTGVNEKLFF | TGCGCCAGCAGCCAGACAGGGGTTAATGAAAAACTGTTTTTT
- | TRBJ1-1 | - | TRBV19 | 15 | CASNPPGAGIAEAFF | TGTGCCAGTAACCCCCCTGGGGCAGGGATCGCTGAAGCTTTCTTT
- | TRBJ2-3 | - | TRBV5-4 | 14 | CASTQAVSTDTQYF | TGTGCCAGCACCCAAGCGGTGAGCACAGATACGCAGTATTTT
few | TRBJ2-5 | TRBD2 | TRBV6-6 | 15 | CASCQLAGPGETQYF | TGTGCCAGCTGTCAACTAGCGGGGCCGGGAGAGACCCAGTACTTC
few | TRBJ2-7 | TRBD2 | TRBV30 | 14 | CAWSASSGYYEQYF | TGTGCCTGGAGTGCCTCTAGCGGGTACTACGAGCAGTACTTC
few | TRBJ2-1 | - | TRBV20-1 | 11 | CSAREDNEQFF | TGCAGTGCTAGGGAGGACAATGAGCAGTTCTTC
few | TRBJ2-5 | TRBD2 | TRBV6-2/TRBV6-3 | 13 | CASLTSGWETQYF | TGTGCCAGCTTGACTAGCGGGTGGGAGACCCAGTACTTC
few | TRBJ2-3 | - | TRBV28 | 15 | CASSLPTLGADTQYF | TGTGCCAGCAGTTTACCTACTCTCGGGGCAGATACGCAGTATTTT
- | TRBJ2-3 | TRBD2 | TRBV15 | 14 | CATSRERGGDTQYF | TGTGCCACCAGCAGAGAGCGGGGGGGGGATACGCAGTATTTT
- | TRBJ2-2 | TRBD2 | TRBV12-3/TRBV12-4 | 18 | CASSSGLAGGRNTGELFF | TGTGCCAGCAGTTCCGGACTAGCGGGGGGGCGGAACACCGGGGAGCTGTTTTTT
few | TRBJ2-5 | - | TRBV5-1 | 13 | CASSAQGSETQYF | TGCGCCAGCAGCGCACAGGGTTCGGAGACCCAGTACTTC
- | TRBJ1-5 | TRBD1 | TRBV12-3/TRBV12-4 | 15 | CASSPKGQGVQPQHF | TGTGCCAGCAGCCCCAAAGGACAGGGGGTTCAGCCCCAGCATTTT
- | TRBJ1-5 | - | TRBV6-1 | 13 | CASSQAGVQPQHF | TGTGCCAGCAGTCAAGCGGGGGTTCAGCCCCAGCATTTT
- | TRBJ2-1 | TRBD2 | TRBV18 | 17 | CASSPYRASGAYNEQFF | TGTGCCAGCTCACCATATCGTGCTAGCGGGGCCTACAATGAGCAGTTCTTC
- | TRBJ2-5 | - | TRBV11-3 | 15 | CASSSSGAHGETQYF | TGTGCCAGCAGCTCCTCCGGGGCCCACGGGGAGACCCAGTACTTC
- | TRBJ2-5 | TRBD1 | TRBV11-1 | 13 | CASSAAGTGVKYF | TGTGCCAGCAGCGCCGCCGGGACAGGTGTAAAGTACTTC
- | TRBJ2-2 | - | TRBV29-1 | 14 | CSGGQPTNTGELFF | TGCAGCGGCGGACAGCCTACGAACACCGGGGAGCTGTTTTTT
few | TRBJ2-1 | - | TRBV7-2 | 14 | CASLVGGARIEQFF | TGTGCCAGCTTAGTGGGGGGGGCCCGGATTGAGCAGTTCTTC
few | TRBJ1-6 | - | TRBV12-3/TRBV12-4 | 16 | CASSLGETVLHSPLHF | TGTGCCAGCAGTTTGGGGGAGACGGTGCTTCATTCACCCCTCCACTTT
many | TRBJ2-3 | TRBD1 | TRBV5-5 | 13 | CASSILQGDTQYF | TGTGCCAGCAGCATCCTACAGGGGGATACGCAGTATTTT
- | TRBJ2-7 | - | TRBV6-5 | 16 | CASSYRAGSPMEEQYF | TGTGCCAGCAGTTACAGAGCCGGGAGTCCCATGGAGGAGCAGTACTTC
few | TRBJ1-4 | - | TRBV11-2 | 13 | CASRRIGGRELFF | TGTGCCAGCAGAAGAATCGGGGGGAGAGAACTGTTTTTT
- | TRBJ2-1 | TRBD2 | TRBV12-3/TRBV12-4 | 21 | CASSLGNSGGSPVQEGNEQFF | TGTGCCAGCAGTTTGGGAAATAGCGGGGGGTCCCCCGTACAGGAGGGAAATGAGCAGTTCTTC
few | TRBJ2-4 | - | TRBV11-2 | 18 | CASSLEAPGPWTKNIQYF | TGTGCCAGCAGCTTAGAGGCACCTGGACCCTGGACCAAAAACATTCAGTACTTC
many | TRBJ2-1 | TRBD2 | TRBV12-3/TRBV12-4 | 15 | CASSSPGGPYNEQFF | TGTGCCAGCAGTTCCCCGGGGGGGCCCTACAATGAGCAGTTCTTC
few | TRBJ1-6 | - | TRBV6-2/TRBV6-3 | 14 | CASSDFPGNSPLHF | TGTGCCAGCAGTGACTTTCCCGGGAATTCACCCCTCCACTTT
few | TRBJ1-6 | - | TRBV25-1 | 14 | CASRLGSYNSPLHF | TGTGCCAGCAGGTTGGGCTCCTATAATTCACCCCTCCACTTT
- | TRBJ1-6 | - | TRBV10-2 | 13 | CASSPRGDSPLHF | TGCGCCAGCAGCCCCAGGGGTGATTCACCCCTCCACTTT
few | TRBJ2-5 | TRBD1 | TRBV5-1 | 13 | CASSVDREETQYF | TGCGCCAGCAGCGTGGACAGGGAAGAGACCCAGTACTTC
few | TRBJ2-7 | - | TRBV4-2 | 14 | CASSHGTGAYEQYF | TGTGCCAGCAGCCACGGGACGGGAGCCTACGAGCAGTACTTC
- | TRBJ2-5 | - | TRBV11-2 | 13 | CASVFNAAETQYF | TGTGCCAGCGTGTTTAATGCGGCGGAGACCCAGTACTTC
- | TRBJ1-2 | - | TRBV10-3 | 15 | CAISEPGQTNYGYTF | TGTGCCATCAGTGAGCCCGGACAGACCAACTATGGCTACACCTTC
- | TRBJ2-2 | - | TRBV10-1 | 13 | CASSAANTGELFF | TGCGCCAGCAGTGCGGCAAACACCGGGGAGCTGTTTTTT
- | TRBJ2-2 | - | TRBV9 | 14 | CASSLRSGNGELFF | TGTGCCAGCAGCCTGAGATCCGGGAACGGGGAGCTGTTTTTT
few | TRBJ1-2 | - | TRBV7-9 | 17 | CASRDREGPSRLGGYTF | TGTGCCAGCAGGGATAGAGAGGGACCCTCTAGGCTGGGTGGCTACACCTTC
- | TRBJ2-2 | TRBD2 | TRBV5-1 | 17 | CASSWRLAGSNTGELFF | TGCGCCAGCAGTTGGAGACTAGCGGGGTCGAACACCGGGGAGCTGTTTTTT
- | TRBJ2-1 | - | TRBV7-2 | 11 | CASSVVGEQFF | TGTGCCAGCAGCGTAGTGGGTGAGCAGTTCTTC
few | TRBJ2-1 | TRBD2 | TRBV27 | 16 | CASSPRGASGAHEQFF | TGTGCCAGCAGTCCAAGAGGGGCTAGCGGGGCCCATGAGCAGTTCTTC
- | TRBJ2-3 | - | TRBV5-4 | 15 | CASSLPGAGADTQYF | TGTGCCAGCAGCTTGCCAGGCGCAGGGGCAGATACGCAGTATTTT
- | TRBJ2-7 | - | TRBV28 | 16 | CASSPGQGMMAYEQYF | TGTGCCAGCAGCCCCGGGCAGGGAATGATGGCCTACGAGCAGTACTTC
few | TRBJ2-1 | TRBD1 | TRBV28 | 15 | CASSLRDRGFGEQFF | TGTGCCAGCAGTTTAAGGGACAGGGGCTTTGGTGAGCAGTTCTTC
few | TRBJ1-1 | - | TRBV7-9 | 14 | CASSLRDGNTEAFF | TGTGCCAGCAGCTTGAGGGACGGGAACACTGAAGCTTTCTTT
few | TRBJ1-5 | TRBD1 | TRBV12-3/TRBV12-4 | 15 | CASSLGTGEGQPQHF | TGTGCCAGCAGTTTAGGGACAGGGGAGGGCCAGCCCCAGCATTTT